This TCR beta chain was recovered during a study of T-cell memory formation after mild COVID-19 listed by TCRdb under 2021. Regarding the study in general: Most TCR sequence clusters were specific to one of the two donors. T-cell clones expanding and contracting after mild COVID-19 in a couple of donors were tracked by longitudinal TCRalpha and TCRbeta repertoire sequencing. The cohort comprised two young, previously healthy adult volunteers, one female and one male.

Comment on this clonotype: Its antigen remains unidentified. Base qualities were left out, and no much larger clone turns up one base away.

Sequenced using an Illumina NovaSeq 6000. TCRalpha and TCRbeta cDNA libraries were constructed by 5'RACE with constant-segment primers, with sample barcodes and unique molecular identifiers being introduced. RNA was extracted from every sample with Trizol reagent. Amplification of the libraries took two PCR steps, and the second step added a second sample barcode plus Illumina TruSeq adapters. Libraries were sequenced on an Illumina NovaSeq with 2 x 150 bp paired-end reads. For the original study's pipeline: The reads were demultiplexed and collapsed into UMI-guided consensus sequences using migec v1.2.7. Using mixcr v2.1.11, the UMI consensuses were aligned to TRA and TRB V and J templates and assembled into clonotypes. Clonotypes were classified as expanded or contracted when called significant by both edgeR and NoisET, with noise models trained on biological replicates. For edgeR calls, the thresholds were a false discovery rate-adjusted p below 0.01 and a log2 fold-change of 1. PCA with hierarchical clustering of max-normalized trajectories of the 1000 most abundant clonotypes was used as exploratory dynamics analysis. Each responding clone was given a CD4 or CD8 phenotype based on the CD4+ and CD8+ repertoires, which had been sequenced separately. Through fastp at Q25 and MiXCR, TCRdb rebuilt clones from the public reads, retaining in-frame beta chains. Rows are unified per CDR3 protein, each entry keeping the most common DNA and genes. The V and J calls and clone size come from TCRdb's table, not from the authors' own analysis. Recorded for this sample are hundreds of thousands of distinct CDR3 sequences; 20% of them occurred a single time. Roughly an eighth of the sample is held by the ten biggest clonotypes.

Here is what the overall study found, with its caveats: Clones contracting from day 15 to 85 had balanced CD4/CD8 phenotypes, while a second wave expanding from day 15 to 37 was biased towards CD4+. Contracting CD4+ clones turned up mainly in the CM and EM memory subsets, whereas EMRA was where CD8+ clones were enriched. The detection of some responding clones in pre-infection memory suggests that pre-existing cross-reactive memory T cells joined the SARS-CoV-2 response. The study included only a couple of mild cases, and larger cohorts that include severe cases with pre-infection samples were judged to be necessary. The second-wave clones that peaked on day 37 were not confirmed to be SARS-CoV-2 specific.

PBMCs were isolated by Ficoll-Paque density gradient centrifugation. The TCR was taken from an adult woman who had mild COVID-19 (a few samples of this study predate the infection). The sample titles of this study are shuffled in the database, so cell type and time point are left out; the donor was told from shared clones. The sequenced sample was PBMCs or a T cell subset sorted from them (not recorded which).

The nucleotides are TGTGCCACCAGTGATCCACCCCCGACGGGAAACAATGAGCAGTTCTTC. Its product reads: CATSDPPPTGNNEQFF. The chain couples TRBV24-1 to TRBJ2-1, and possibly TRBD2, on 5 matching bases. Deletion took 3 bases off V and 5 bases off J, with a span of 16 bases between the germline ends. The CDR3 runs 16 amino acids, cysteine and phenylalanine included. Just the 48-base CDR3 DNA is kept, in frame starting at base 1. Looking up the germline V gene yields CDR1 KGHDR and CDR2 SFDVKD.